The 23 T cell receptor beta chains below all came from one sample that was sequenced in a study of shared clonotypes between healthy human individuals. Some clones are missing from TCRdb's copy, which holds only in-frame ones; the method was immunoSEQ multiplex PCR. Here the sample spans hundreds of thousands of clones, roughly 83% being singletons. Source material: PBMCs. These receptors were taken from a woman aged 35 to 49 in good health. Some clones in this sample may be carry-over from other donors' samples.

This rearrangement joins TRBV10-3 to TRBJ1-2; D gene uncertain. The CDR3 has 14 residues. Trimming removed 1 base from V and 0 bases from J, with 6 bases in between. CDR1 and CDR2 from the germline V gene are ENHRY and SYGVKD. In nucleotides, the CDR3 is TGTGCCATCAGTGAGTTTCAGGCTAACTATGGCTACACCTTC. Protein product: CAISEFQANYGYTF.

The V and J genes are TRBV5-1 and TRBJ1-1; D perhaps matches TRBD1 (6 bases). Germline CDR1 and CDR2: SGHRS and YFSETQ. Trimming left V 4 bases short and J 4 bases short, with 11 bases between. There are 13 residues in the CDR3. CDR3 sequence reads: CASSRDTSTEAFF. The CDR3 region has the DNA TGCGCCAGCAGCCGGGACACATCCACTGAAGCTTTCTTT.

The chain is built from TRBV14 and TRBJ2-6; TRBD1 matches 12 bases. CDR3 length: 19 amino acids. Per germline, CDR1 SGHDN and CDR2 FVKESK. V gave up 6 bases and J gave up 4 bases; unmatched junction bases: 13. The CDR3 spells CASSYRPGQGALGANVLTF. The CDR3 region has the DNA TGTGCCAGCAGTTATCGCCCGGGACAGGGGGCTCTGGGGGCCAACGTCCTGACTTTC. The variable domain in full, completed from reference TRBV14 and TRBJ2-6, reads EAGVTQFPSHSVIEKGQTVTLRCDPISGHDNLYWYRRVMGKEIKFLLHFVKESKQDESGMPNNRFLAERTGGTYSTLKVQPAELEDSGVYFCASSYRPGQGALGANVLTFGAGSRLTVL.

J is TRBJ2-2 and V is TRBV6-1, with a weak D call TRBD2 (5 bases). V shed 1 base and J shed 6 bases, with 15 bases lying between them. Germline CDR1 and CDR2: MNHNS and SASEGT. The CDR3 totals 16 residues. CDR3 nucleotide sequence: TGTGCCAGCAGTGAAGGAGGGTACTGGGTGGCCGGGGAGCTGTTTTTT. This codes for CASSEGGYWVAGELFF.

This chain connects TRBV29-1 to TRBJ1-4; no clear D gene. The V and J ends lost 6 bases and 7 bases respectively, with 18 bases between them. Germline V gene sequence: CDR1 SQVTM, CDR2 ANQGSEA. This CDR3 has 14 residues. The CDR3 nucleotides are TGCAGCGTCGCACTTCCTAACACAGTTGAAAAACTGTTTTTT. Protein product: CSVALPNTVEKLFF.

The chain couples TRBV7-6 to TRBJ2-3; D could derive from TRBD1 or TRBD2 (6 bases each). V gave up 4 bases and J gave up 1 base, with 15 bases separating them. CDR1 SGHVS and CDR2 FNYEAQ come from the germline V gene. The CDR3 covers 16 residues. The CDR3 DNA is TGTGCCAGCAGCTCGGGGCCGGGGGCAGGCACAGATACGCAGTATTTT. As protein: CASSSGPGAGTDTQYF. The full variable domain, completed using reference TRBV7-6 and TRBJ2-3, is GAGVSQSPRYKVTKRGQDVALRCDPISGHVSLYWYRQALGQGPEFLTYFNYEAQQDKSGLPNDRFSAERPEGSISTLTIQRTEQRDSAMYRCASSSGPGAGTDTQYFGPGTRLTVL.

This sequence joins TRBV5-1 and TRBJ2-7, with TRBD1 matching over 9 bases. The V gene end was trimmed by 1 base and the J gene end by 4 bases; junction bases not matched to a gene: 9. This CDR3 region has 16 residues. Germline V gene data show CDR1 as SGHRS and CDR2 as YFSETQ. DNA of the CDR3: TGCGCCAGCAGCTTGACCCCTCGGGACAGGGTTTACGAGCAGTACTTC. As protein: CASSLTPRDRVYEQYF.

The rearrangement joins TRBV18 to TRBJ2-6, with D unresolved. Trimming shortened V by 0 bases and J by 7 bases, and 19 bases separated the two germline ends. Germline-derived CDR1 and CDR2 are KGHSH and LQKENI. This CDR3 comprises 18 residues. CDR3 nucleotides: TGTGCCAGCTCACCACCGAGCTTGGGCCCAATTGGAGCCAACGTCCTGACTTTC. Its translation: CASSPPSLGPIGANVLTF.

This clone was counted between two and nine times. The chain couples TRBV19 to TRBJ2-2, with TRBD2 matching over 7 bases. Germline values: CDR1 LNHDA, CDR2 SQIVND (reference sequence). V lost 7 bases, J lost 9 bases, and 11 bases stayed unmatched. The CDR3 totals 14 residues. CDR3 DNA: TGTGCCAGTACGTGGGGGATAGCGGGCAGGGAGCTGTTTTTT. This gives the protein CASTWGIAGRELFF.

V and J are TRBV6-1 and TRBJ2-1; tentative D call: TRBD1 (5 bases). CDR1 is MNHNS and CDR2 is SASEGT in the germline V gene. CDR3 length: 15 residues. With 2 bases removed from V and 4 bases from J, the gap between germline ends came to 12 bases. The CDR3 loop reads CASSERGSPYNEQFF. The CDR3, as DNA: TGTGCCAGCAGTGAAAGGGGCTCACCGTACAATGAGCAGTTCTTC.

The chain is built from TRBV6-6 and TRBJ1-5; D not certain. V dropped 8 bases and J dropped 3 bases, with 20 bases sitting between them. Per the germline V gene, CDR1 is MNHNY and CDR2 is SVGAGI (reference sequence). CDR3 size: 16 residues. CDR3: CASRPEQTRTNQPQHF. The CDR3 DNA sequence: TGTGCCAGCCGCCCAGAACAAACTCGTACCAATCAGCCCCAGCATTTT.

To note about this clone: It may be a read error: a sequence one base away is much more abundant. V and J are TRBV28 and TRBJ2-7; TRBD1 agrees at 9 bases. CDR1 is MDHEN, CDR2 SYDVKM, per germline. V lost 8 bases to trimming and J lost 2 bases; unmatched junction nucleotides: 4. The CDR3 is made up of 13 amino acids. The CDR3 loop reads CASGTGNTYEQYF. DNA of the CDR3: TGTGCCAGCGGGACAGGGAACACCTACGAGCAGTACTTC. The whole variable domain, remainder taken from reference TRBV28 and TRBJ2-7, is DVKVTQSSRYLVKRTGEKVFLECVQDMDHENMFWYRQDPGLGLRLIYFSYDVKMKEKGDIPEGYSVSREKKERFSLILESASTNQTSMYLCASGTGNTYEQYFGPGTRLTVT.

The rearrangement uses TRBV6-6 and TRBJ1-5; TRBD1 is a possible D gene (5 bases). In germline, CDR1 is MNHNY, CDR2 SVGAGI (reference sequence). V shed 2 bases and J shed 7 bases, with 12 bases lying between them. The CDR3 has 14 residues. CDR3 nucleotides: TGTGCCAGCAGTTACGAGGGGAGAGGGCAGCCCCAGCATTTT. Protein: CASSYEGRGQPQHF.

V is TRBV5-4 and J is TRBJ2-5; TRBD2 is a possible D gene (6 bases). Trimming pared 0 bases from V and 2 bases from J, leaving 8 bases between. The CDR3 runs to 14 residues. Germline CDR1 and CDR2: SGHNT and YYREEE (reference sequence). CDR3 sequence (DNA): TGTGCCAGCAGCTTGGGACTAGAACAAGAGACCCAGTACTTC. It yields the protein CASSLGLEQETQYF.

V gene TRBV2 combines with J gene TRBJ1-5; D call uncertain. The CDR3 contains 12 residues. Germline values: CDR1 SNHLY, CDR2 FYNNEI. Trimming cost V 3 bases and J 1 base, with 1 base left between them. The CDR3: CASSDSNQPQHF. In nucleotides, the CDR3 is TGTGCCAGCAGTGACAGCAATCAGCCCCAGCATTTT. Based on the CDR3 plus reference TRBV2 and TRBJ1-5, the full variable domain is EPEVTQTPSHQVTQMGQEVILRCVPISNHLYFYWYRQILGQKVEFLVSFYNNEISEKSEIFDDQFSVERPDGSNFTLKIRSTKLEDSAMYFCASSDSNQPQHFGDGTRLSIL.

This chain links TRBV7-9 with TRBJ2-3; D unresolved. The V end lost 2 bases, the J end lost 0 bases, and 6 bases lay between the germline ends. Germline loops: CDR1 SEHNR, CDR2 FQNEAQ (reference sequence). The CDR3 contains 14 residues. DNA for the CDR3: TGTGCCAGCAGCTTACTCTCTAGCACAGATACGCAGTATTTT. Translation gives CASSLLSSTDTQYF.

V gene TRBV21-1 combines with J gene TRBJ1-1; the table's D call, TRBD1, has no DNA check behind it. TRBV21-1 is given as a pseudogene. This CDR3 contains 15 residues. The DNA for the CDR3 is TGTGCCAGCAGCAACCCCGACAGGTTGAACACTGAAGCTTTCTTT. As protein: CASSNPDRLNTEAFF.

This chain joins TRBV13 and TRBJ2-2; D is tentatively TRBD1 or TRBD2 (5 bases each). V lost 5 bases and J 4 bases, leaving 17 bases between the germline ends. Looked up from germline, CDR1 is PRHDT and CDR2 is FYEKMQ (reference sequence). The CDR3 loop spans 16 amino acids. Here the CDR3 reads CASSRGPRAGTGELFF. CDR3 bases: TGTGCCAGCAGCCGGGGACCCAGGGCGGGCACCGGGGAGCTGTTTTTT.

The V and J genes are TRBV6-4 and TRBJ2-1, with 10 bases aligning to TRBD2. The germline V gene has CDR1 MRHNA and CDR2 SNTAGT. This CDR3 comprises 14 residues. Unmatched junction bases numbered 2, after V lost 3 bases and J lost 6 bases. The CDR3 nucleotides are TGTGCCAGCAGTGAACTAGCGGGGAGCAATGAGCAGTTCTTC. It yields the protein CASSELAGSNEQFF.

V is TRBV4-1 and J is TRBJ2-5; 13 bases agree with TRBD2. Germline V gene sequence: CDR1 MGHRA, CDR2 YSYEKL. The CDR3 totals 15 residues. V lost 6 bases, J lost 5 bases, and 6 bases stayed unmatched. CDR3 sequence (DNA): TGCGCCAGCAGGAGACTAGCGGGAGGAGTTGAGACCCAGTACTTC. Protein: CASRRLAGGVETQYF.

Only a few counts were recorded for this clone. The chain carries TRBV25-1 and TRBJ2-5; possibly TRBD2 for D (5 bases). In germline, CDR1 is MGHDK, CDR2 SYGVNS. V gave up 4 bases and J gave up 4 bases, with 16 bases separating them. The CDR3 loop spans 15 amino acids. Here the CDR3 DNA reads TGTGCCAGCAGTGTCATCCGGGGTTTGGGAGAGACCCAGTACTTC. This translates into CASSVIRGLGETQYF.

V is TRBV6-6 and J is TRBJ1-1; D might be TRBD1 (6 bases). Germline-derived CDR1 and CDR2 are MNHNY and SVGAGI (reference sequence). Trimming removed 2 bases at V and 1 base at J, with 8 bases between. The CDR3 is 14 residues long. The CDR3 nucleotides read TGTGCCAGCAGTTACGACAGGCAGAACACTGAAGCTTTCTTT. Translating gives CASSYDRQNTEAFF.

CDR3 sequence: CASSLFAGTDGEKLFF. The CDR3 DNA sequence: TGTGCCAGCAGCTTATTCGCCGGGACAGACGGTGAAAAACTGTTTTTT. This chain joins TRBV7-2 and TRBJ1-4; 7 positions agree with TRBD1. Germline loops: CDR1 SGHTA, CDR2 FQGNSA. CDR3 length: 16 residues. Trimming removed 2 bases from V and 7 bases from J; junction bases left unmatched: 10.